The sequence of this T cell receptor beta chain was determined in a study of graft-versus-host responses after intestinal transplantation (TCRdb year 2021). The study in broad terms: The transplants that recipients received were multivisceral, liver-intestinal, or isolated intestinal. Anti-thymocyte globulin induction was given to all recipients, followed by maintenance tacrolimus and steroids for two to four years. After intestinal transplantation, graft-versus-host and host-versus-graft alloreactive T cell clones were followed in the graft, circulation and bone marrow using bulk TCR-beta CDR3 sequencing. Alloreactive clones were identified by sequencing pre-transplant mixed lymphocyte reaction products and comparing these products with unstimulated pre-transplant donor and recipient T cells. The cohort enrolled some 24 intestinal transplant recipients, one of whom was a retransplant, and a few patients without pretransplant specimens were excluded. A peak of at least 4% donor T cells among recipient peripheral blood mononuclear cells was the definition used for donor T cell macrochimerism. Samples from a few later patients were sequenced in-house on an Illumina MiSeq with MiXCR processing rather than by the commercial service.

The time point label here, explained by the study, means: cells obtained before transplantation from donor or recipient. CD3+CD4+ and CD3+CD8+ populations were FACS-sorted from unstimulated pre-transplant donor and recipient cells taken from spleen or lymph nodes. Library generation was performed with the immunoSEQ multiplex PCR assay. For most patients, genomic DNA was isolated with the Qiagen DNeasy Blood and Tissue Kit and sent frozen to Adaptive Biotechnologies for TCR sequencing. For most patients, high-throughput TCR-beta CDR3 sequencing of genomic DNA was performed by Adaptive Biotechnologies. Regarding the original processing steps: Adaptive's ImmunoSEQ software was the source of the TCR sequencing data for around 20 patients, while a few other patients were processed with MiXCR and VDJtools. CD4 versus CD8 sorting errors were corrected by removing sequences found in both subsets at a frequency ratio below 5:1. CDR3 nucleotide sequences shared between donor and recipient were removed because their origin could not be assigned. Alloreactive clones required at least 2-fold expansion over unstimulated cells and minimum CFSE-low frequency of 0.002% (template counts) or 0.001% (read counts). A clone was considered mappable if detected in the sequenced pre-transplant spleen, lymph node, or MLR CFSE-low populations of the donor or recipient. The cumulative frequency of alloreactive clones was calculated as a percentage of all sequences, weighted by copy number. This is the immuneACCESS table as TCRdb keeps it, with only in-frame sequences that have V and J called. A part of the clones is gone; compared with another copy, unresolved V genes explain less than half, and the rest is unexplained. That table supplies the V and J calls and clone size; D and trimming were determined from the DNA. The table for this sample lists about 82,000 clones; approximately 90% of them were counted only once. In total, the top ten clones hold approximately 0.35% of the sample.

CDR1 SGDLS and CDR2 YYNGEE are derived from the germline V gene. V is pruned by 3 bases and J by 5 bases, leaving 3 bases of the junction without a gene match. The CDR3 has 16 amino acids, counting the end cysteine and phenylalanine. Only the CDR3 DNA stays, 48 bases, in frame from base 1. The study at large found these results: Early after transplant, declines in HvG clones were associated with peak levels of circulating GvH clones. Patients with donor T cell macrochimerism had high GvH to HvG T cell clonal ratios in their allografts. GvH clones were detected in recipient bone marrow, and some of these GvH clones were observed earlier in ileal mucosa or blood, consistent with an intestinal mucosal origin. The relatively low number and heterogeneity of intestinal transplant patients limited the conclusions.

Comments on this clone: Its antigen has not been determined. No clone much larger than this one lies a single base away; base qualities are absent.

The clonotype comes from a human donor who was the organ donor for an intestinal transplant. Sequenced here: unstimulated CD4+ T cells sorted from spleen or lymph node cells, sampled before transplant. This chain is built from TRBV9 and TRBJ2-1; 15 central nucleotides agree with TRBD2. DNA sequence: TGTGCCAGCAGCGGGGGACTAGCGGGGGGACACAATGAGCAGTTCTTC. The translation is CASSGGLAGGHNEQFF.